This TCR beta chain comes out of a study of blood T cell repertoires in COVID-19. Study-wide background: Both acute and convalescent COVID-19 samples were obtained from the United States, Italy and Spain. The analysed material was cDNA or gDNA that came from T cells, B-cell-depleted T cells, or PBMCs.

In the study's own analysis: Nucleated cell number was recorded as an estimate derived from reference gene primer amplification. Clones were sequenced by immunoSEQ multiplex PCR, and TCRdb holds only the in-frame ones, with some missing. The DNA gave D and trimming, while V, J and clone size come from that table. Of over 100,000 clones in the sample, over 65% were seen once. This receptor was taken from a woman aged 60-75 years with acute or convalescent COVID-19. The sequenced material came from peripheral blood.

The CDR3 reads CASSFGTEAFF. The DNA for the CDR3 is TGTGCCAGCAGCTTTGGGACAGAAGCTTTCTTT. The V call is TRBV11-2, the J call TRBJ1-1; D perhaps matches TRBD1 (6 bases). Germline values: CDR1 SGHAT, CDR2 FQNNGV. Between the trimmed V and J ends, which lost 3 bases and 8 bases, there was a span of 7 bases. CDR3 length: 11 residues. Together with reference TRBV11-2 and TRBJ1-1, the CDR3 gives the full variable domain: EAGVAQSPRYKIIEKRQSVAFWCNPISGHATLYWYQQILGQGPKLLIQFQNNGVVDDSQLPKDRFSAERLKGVDSTLKIQPAKLEDSAVYLCASSFGTEAFFGQGTRLTVV.